Each of the 14 T cell receptor beta chains below was sequenced from the same sample in a study of shared T cell receptors in the human thymus. Profiling relied on immunoSEQ multiplex PCR, and the TCRdb table lists in-frame clones only, not all of them. Of approximately 730,000 clones in the sample, roughly 85% were seen once. This same sample was also taken into another study, of human thymus T cells.

The specimen sequenced was thymocytes. The source of these receptors is a girl under two years old with a congenital heart defect.

The chain joins TRBV10-3 to TRBJ1-1, with 9 positions matching TRBD1. The J segment lost 7 bases and the V segment lost 7 bases, leaving 7 bases of the junction unmatched. This CDR3 spans 13 amino acids. The germline gives CDR1 ENHRY, CDR2 SYGVKD. CDR3 sequence: CAIKDDRGDEAFF. DNA for the CDR3: TGTGCCATCAAAGATGACAGGGGGGATGAAGCTTTCTTT.

As DNA, the CDR3 is TGTGCCAGCAGGGTACGAGACGGGGAGCTGTTTTTT. It specifies CASRVRDGELFF. The chain employs TRBV6-6 and TRBJ2-2, with no clear D. CDR3 length equals 12 residues. Germline CDR1 is MNHNY and CDR2 is SVGAGI (reference sequence). Deletions cut 6 bases from V and 7 bases from J, with 9 bases between.

The chain couples TRBV14 to TRBJ2-2; 12 bases agree with TRBD1. V dropped 4 bases and J dropped 5; count of bases not matched to a gene: 8. Germline assignment: CDR1 SGHDN and CDR2 FVKESK. CDR3 length: 17 amino acids. The CDR3 nucleotides are TGTGCCAGCAGCCCAGGGACAGGGGGCGCGGGGACCGGGGAGCTGTTTTTT. Translating it yields CASSPGTGGAGTGELFF.

This chain's CDR3 is CASSPQEGRTEAFF. The CDR3 coding sequence is TGTGCCAGCTCACCGCAGGAAGGGAGGACTGAAGCTTTCTTT. The chain is built from TRBV18 and TRBJ1-1; D ambiguous. Trimming stripped 3 bases from V and 5 bases from J, with 13 bases between. The CDR3 covers 14 residues. CDR1 is KGHSH, CDR2 LQKENI, per germline. The variable domain in full, with the rest retrieved from reference TRBV18 and TRBJ1-1, is NAGVMQNPRHLVRRRGQEARLRCSPMKGHSHVYWYRQLPEEGLKFMVYLQKENIIDESGMPKERFSAEFPKEGPSILRIQQVVRGDSAAYFCASSPQEGRTEAFFGQGTRLTVV.

This clone has more than one count but fewer than ten. V and J are TRBV5-1 and TRBJ2-2, with D perhaps TRBD2 (5 bases). The CDR3 sequence is 14 residues long. V was clipped by 0 bases and J by 7 bases, with 10 bases between them. Germline CDR1 reads SGHRS; CDR2 reads YFSETQ. CDR3 DNA sequence: TGCGCCAGCAGCTTGGTGGGAACTAGCGGGGAGCTGTTTTTT. This translates into CASSLVGTSGELFF. The full variable domain, rest sourced from reference TRBV5-1 and TRBJ2-2, is KAGVTQTPRYLIKTRGQQVTLSCSPISGHRSVSWYQQTPGQGLQFLFEYFSETQRNKGNFPGRFSGRQFSNSRSEMNVSTLELGDSALYLCASSLVGTSGELFFGEGSRLTVL.

The chain joins TRBV9 to TRBJ1-1, with unresolved D. This CDR3 spans 16 amino acids. The V gene's germline CDR1 is SGDLS and CDR2 YYNGEE. The V and J ends lost 0 bases and 0 bases respectively, with 12 bases between them. This CDR3 reads CASSVASTVMNTEAFF. Written as DNA, the CDR3 is TGTGCCAGCAGCGTAGCTTCAACGGTAATGAACACTGAAGCTTTCTTT. Together with reference TRBV9 and TRBJ1-1, the CDR3 gives the full variable domain: DSGVTQTPKHLITATGQRVTLRCSPRSGDLSVYWYQQSLDQGLQFLIQYYNGEERAKGNILERFSAQQFPDLHSELNLSSLELGDSALYFCASSVASTVMNTEAFFGQGTRLTVV.

The rearrangement uses TRBV6-5 and TRBJ2-2; 7 nucleotides align to TRBD1. The CDR3 extends over 15 amino acids. With V trimmed by 6 bases and J by 3 bases, 7 bases remained unmatched. CDR1 is MNHEY, CDR2 SVGAGI, per germline. For the CDR3, the DNA is TGTGCCAGCAGCCGTACAGGGGTATACACCGGGGAGCTGTTTTTT. Protein sequence: CASSRTGVYTGELFF.

This clone was seen more than once but under ten times. This chain uses TRBV18 with TRBJ2-5, with D perhaps TRBD2 (5 bases). Germline loops: CDR1 KGHSH, CDR2 LQKENI. This CDR3 is built from 16 residues. Trimming removed 5 bases from V and 5 bases from J, with 21 bases in between. Written as DNA, the CDR3 is TGTGCCAGCTCATCATCGGGCAGCCATAGGAGGGAGACCCAGTACTTC. Amino acid sequence: CASSSSGSHRRETQYF.

This rearrangement joins TRBV14 to TRBJ2-1; 7 nucleotides agree with TRBD1. Germline-derived CDR1 and CDR2 are SGHDN and FVKESK. This CDR3 is built from 13 residues. J lost 5 bases, V lost 4 bases, and 2 bases had no gene match. The CDR3 DNA reads as TGTGCCAGCAGCCGGGACAGAGACAATGAGCAGTTCTTC. Its protein product is CASSRDRDNEQFF.

This chain links TRBV4-3 with TRBJ1-1; D gene uncertain. Trimming left V 4 bases short and J 4 bases short, with 7 bases between. This CDR3 is built from 12 residues. Germline lookup yields CDR1 LGHNA and CDR2 YSLEER. Here the CDR3 reads CASSREGTEAFF. The CDR3 region has the DNA TGCGCCAGCAGCCGGGAGGGCACTGAAGCTTTCTTT.

The V and J genes are TRBV29-1 and TRBJ1-4; a weak D match, TRBD1 (5 bases). Germline CDR1 and CDR2: SQVTM and ANQGSEA. The CDR3 extends over 13 amino acids. The germline V and J ends were trimmed by 6 bases and 2 bases, with 10 bases remaining between them. The CDR3 DNA reads TGCAGCGTGGGGGGGGATACTAATGAAAAACTGTTTTTT. Its protein is CSVGGDTNEKLFF.

The chain carries TRBV27 and TRBJ1-5, with D possibly TRBD1 on 5 matching bases. V was clipped by 3 bases and J by 12 bases, with 15 bases between them. CDR1 and CDR2 (germline): MNHEY, SMNVEV (reference sequence). The CDR3 consists of 13 residues. The CDR3 nucleotides read TGTGCCAGCAGTTTCTTAGGCGGGGACGACCAGCATTTT. Amino acids: CASSFLGGDDQHF.

The chain is built from TRBV2 and TRBJ2-7, with TRBD1 matching over 12 bases. Germline V lookup: CDR1 SNHLY, CDR2 FYNNEI. Trimming cost V 9 bases and J 5 bases; bases outside gene matches: 8. This CDR3 is 14 amino acids long. As DNA, the CDR3 is TGTGCCAGATCGTACGGGACAGGGGGCCACGAGCAGTACTTC. It specifies CARSYGTGGHEQYF.

The chain has TRBV7-8 and TRBJ2-5, with D hard to call. Germline loops: CDR1 SGHVS, CDR2 FQNEAQ. The germline V and J ends were trimmed by 1 base and 5 bases, with 5 bases remaining between them. The CDR3 runs 12 residues. CDR3 bases: TGTGCCAGCAGCTTAGGGCAGGAGACCCAGTACTTC. Its translation: CASSLGQETQYF.